Given below is one T cell receptor (beta chain) in context. This clonotype was observed many times. Its antigen specificity is not known. No base-level quality is on record; no much larger clone is a single base apart. This entry is derived from a study of blood T cells in healthy people across ages (dated by TCRdb to the mid-2010s). Study-wide context: In model experiments, template switching captured roughly one uniquely barcoded TCR beta cDNA molecule for every two T cells. Donors were grouped into four age groups: young (average roughly 15 years), middle-aged (39), aged (around 62) and long-lived (around 80). To avoid experimental bias, donors of different ages were distributed randomly across sequencing lanes. Using the same blood draw, the study looked at two additional independent replicas of 1 million unique cDNA reads for two donors, one aged 18 to 29 and the other aged 80 or older. To track age-related changes in TCR beta repertoire diversity, the study relied on deep sequencing normalized with unique cDNA molecular identifiers. Broader findings and caveats from the paper: Because the CMV infection status of the donors was unknown, age-related changes in expanded clonotypes may potentially have been confounded. The long-lived group showed more naive CD4+ T cells, fewer expanded clones and increased TCR diversity than the aged group, suggesting age selection. Total diversity estimates from one million sequenced T cells were considered lower bounds and underestimates. A strong correlation was found between observed TCR beta diversity and the percentage of naive T cells measured by flow cytometry. Since profiling was done on bulk unsorted PBMCs, naive and antigen-experienced compartments could not be conclusively compared. As age increased, observed TCR beta diversity per million T cells dropped in a roughly linear way, and a significant reduction was already evident by age about 40.

Library preparation was by 5' RACE. A second PCR of roughly 6 to 11 cycles was performed with a sample-barcoded 5' primer and a J-beta primer mix. A template-switch 5' adaptor carrying 12 random nucleotides introduced a unique molecular identifier onto each TCR beta cDNA molecule. Each sample yielded at least 2.5 million CDR3-containing paired-end reads. First-strand cDNA synthesis was performed from all RNA using the Mint cDNA synthesis kit, with priming by a TRBC-specific oligonucleotide. All cDNA was treated with uracil-DNA glycosylase and then went through a first 18-cycle PCR with the universal primers M1SS and BC2_uni_R. Processing in the source paper ran as follows. For normalization, 1 million high-quality reads, each with a distinct molecular identifier, were randomly selected from each sample. Instead of being binned into consensus sequences, reads with shared molecular identifiers were discarded. MiTCR, set to a Q25 quality threshold and the strictest error-elimination algorithm, was used for CDR3 identification, clonotype clustering and error correction. Lower-bound total TCR beta diversity was estimated with a nonparametric unseen species model using Euler transformation. Clones were called with MiXCR by TCRdb after fastp trimmed the public reads at Q25, and only in-frame beta chains were retained. CDR3 protein duplicates are merged, each entry listing the most common genes and DNA. The V and J calls come from TCRdb's annotation, not from the publication. Present in this sample are 1,800,000 or so distinct CDR3 sequences, about 39% of which were seen just once. The top ten constitute under 25% of the sample.

According to the germline V gene, CDR1 reads SQVTM and CDR2 reads ANQGSEA. The CDR3 numbers 10 residues from cysteine through phenylalanine. CDR3 DNA is the only sequence kept; it has 30 bases, read in frame from the first base. Trimming takes 6 bases from V and 2 bases from J, and the germline ends sit 3 bases apart. The donors were roughly 39 Caucasian individuals from Russia, aged about 6 to 100 years, who were systemically healthy. Each donor gave about 9.2 milliliters of peripheral blood, drawn into EDTA-treated Vacutainer tubes. Ficoll-Paque density-gradient centrifugation was used to isolate PBMCs, with at least 6 million per sample. Trizol reagent was used to extract total RNA from the PBMCs, yielding at least 5.5 micrograms per sample. For every donor, flow cytometry on a PBMC aliquot measured the percentage of naive CD45RAhigh/CD27high T cells.

This clonotype was sampled from a human donor in good health. The sequenced sample was blood. This sequence uses TRBV29-1 and TRBJ2-3, with the D gene not confidently named. The DNA is TGCAGCGTAGACACAGATACGCAGTATTTT. Its amino acids are CSVDTDTQYF.